This T cell receptor beta chain was captured by sequencing in a study of blood T cell repertoires in COVID-19. Original analysis: For nucleated cells, counts were estimated from reference gene primer amplification. Clones were read by immunoSEQ multiplex PCR, and TCRdb kept only the in-frame ones, dropping some. That table supplies the V and J calls and clone size; D and trimming were determined from the DNA. The table includes some 130,000 clones, around 89% detected once. The CDR3 sequence is 19 residues long. Germline V gene sequence: CDR1 GTSNPN, CDR2 SVGIG (reference sequence). The ends were cut back, 2 bases at V and 0 bases at J, with 24 bases in the middle. Enrolled during active infection, Seattle patients were then followed longitudinally.

The sequencing input was peripheral blood. The chain joins TRBV30 to TRBJ2-3; no firm D call. This sequence originates from a man in his 60s with COVID-19, enrolled during active disease. CDR3: CAWSSLQRRVNTSTDTQYF. The CDR3 DNA reads as TGTGCCTGGAGTAGCCTCCAGCGTCGAGTAAATACTAGCACAGATACGCAGTATTTT.